Included here is one TCR beta chain sequence, with context. CDR3 size: 14 residues. Trimming at V came to 6 bases and at J to 0 bases, leaving 4 bases not matched to a gene. CDR1 is SNHLY and CDR2 is FYNNEI in the germline V gene. The data were produced by immunoSEQ multiplex PCR, yet TCRdb's version contains in-frame clones alone and is incomplete. The sample has 100,000 to 150,000 clones, 90% seen once. The source of the sample is a study of T cell responses to AZD1222 COVID-19 vaccine. The specimen was peripheral blood, collected 28 days after the second dose of the MenACWY control vaccine. The source of this sequence is an adult who received the MenACWY meningococcal vaccine as a control. The chain recombines TRBV2 with TRBJ1-1; TRBD1 matches at 7 bases. CDR3 DNA: TGTGCCAGCAGGCTGACAGGGATGAACACTGAAGCTTTCTTT. It encodes CASRLTGMNTEAFF.